The rows below give T cell receptor beta chains drawn from one sample of a study of T cells after yellow fever vaccination. TCRdb ran MiXCR on the 5' RACE reads and lists one entry per CDR3 protein. The data contain approximately 74,000 distinct CDR3 sequences, approximately 6.2% of them seen just once; the ten biggest clones take up around 2.1%. This specimen consisted of CD4+ T cells sorted from PBMCs, obtained more than 13 days after the first yellow fever vaccination. These receptors were taken from a man aged 18 to 30 who received the YFV17D yellow fever vaccine. CDR3s include the opening cysteine and the closing phenylalanine or tryptophan. D genes are given only for firm matches. Where a row states a size, it is once, few, many or the class of an expanded clone; other rows omit it.

D: NA; V: TRBV12-3/TRBV12-4; J: TRBJ1-5; size: many; CDR3: CASSLNRVNNQPQHF; DNA: TGTGCCAGCAGTTTGAACAGGGTTAACAATCAGCCCCAGCATTTT
D: TRBD2; V: TRBV4-3; J: TRBJ2-1; size: NA; CDR3: CASSRGGGLNEQFF; DNA: TGCGCCAGCAGCCGCGGCGGGGGGCTCAATGAGCAGTTCTTC
D: TRBD1; V: TRBV20-1; J: TRBJ2-6; size: many; CDR3: CSARGQGSSGANVLTF; DNA: TGCAGTGCTCGGGGACAGGGTAGCTCTGGGGCCAACGTCCTGACTTTC
D: TRBD1; V: TRBV7-3; J: TRBJ2-3; size: many; CDR3: CASSTGVGSTDTQYF; DNA: TGTGCCAGCAGCACAGGGGTGGGGAGCACAGATACGCAGTATTTT
D: NA; V: TRBV3-1; J: TRBJ1-1; size: few; CDR3: CASSLSRTAKVAFF; DNA: TGTGCCAGCAGCCTAAGCCGGACAGCCAAGGTGGCTTTCTTT
D: NA; V: TRBV5-1; J: TRBJ2-3; size: many; CDR3: CASSFGGTGLTDTQYF; DNA: TGCGCCAGCAGCTTTGGAGGTACGGGATTAACAGATACGCAGTATTTT
D: NA; V: TRBV6-2/TRBV6-3; J: TRBJ1-5; size: many; CDR3: CASSYGGGQPQHF; DNA: TGTGCCAGCAGTTACGGGGGTGGACAGCCCCAGCATTTT
D: NA; V: TRBV19; J: TRBJ1-3; size: many; CDR3: CASSMGKSGNTIYF; DNA: TGTGCCAGTAGTATGGGCAAAAGTGGAAACACCATATATTTT
D: TRBD1; V: TRBV5-6; J: TRBJ2-5; size: many; CDR3: CASSTTGLGETQYF; DNA: TGTGCCAGCAGCACGACAGGGCTGGGGGAGACCCAGTACTTC
D: NA; V: TRBV12-3/TRBV12-4; J: TRBJ2-1; size: many; CDR3: CASSFYDEQFF; DNA: TGTGCCAGCAGTTTCTACGATGAGCAGTTCTTC
D: NA; V: TRBV5-1; J: TRBJ1-4; size: many; CDR3: CASSPPGSTNEKLFF; DNA: TGCGCCAGCAGCCCCCCGGGATCAACTAATGAAAAACTGTTTTTT
D: NA; V: TRBV5-6; J: TRBJ2-3; size: many; CDR3: CASSWVMGGGTDTQYF; DNA: TGTGCCAGCAGCTGGGTCATGGGCGGGGGCACAGATACGCAGTATTTT
D: TRBD2; V: TRBV5-4; J: TRBJ2-5; size: many; CDR3: CASSLTSGGEETQYF; DNA: TGTGCCAGCAGCTTGACTAGCGGGGGGGAAGAGACCCAGTACTTC
D: NA; V: TRBV5-1; J: TRBJ2-2; size: many; CDR3: CASSLYGDATGELFF; DNA: TGCGCCAGCAGCTTGTACGGGGATGCGACCGGGGAGCTGTTTTTT
D: NA; V: TRBV7-9; J: TRBJ2-6; size: many; CDR3: CATEKGAGISGANVLTF; DNA: TGTGCCACCGAAAAAGGGGCAGGAATCTCTGGTGCCAACGTCCTGACTTTC
D: NA; V: TRBV7-2; J: TRBJ1-5; size: many; CDR3: CASSGGTSSNQPQHF; DNA: TGTGCCAGCAGCGGGGGGACGAGTAGCAATCAGCCCCAGCATTTT
D: TRBD1; V: TRBV2; J: TRBJ1-2; size: many; CDR3: CASSVDRGANYGYTF; DNA: TGTGCCAGCAGTGTAGACAGGGGCGCTAACTATGGCTACACCTTC
D: TRBD1; V: TRBV4-3; J: TRBJ1-2; size: many; CDR3: CASSQAPRGRVVF; DNA: TGCGCCAGCAGCCAAGCCCCCAGGGGGCGCGTCGTCTTC
D: TRBD1; V: TRBV20-1; J: TRBJ2-7; size: many; CDR3: CSARATGGLPDF; DNA: TGCAGTGCTAGAGCCACAGGGGGACTGCCAGACTTC
D: NA; V: TRBV20-1; J: TRBJ2-1; size: NA; CDR3: CSARDSYGGLNYNEQFF; DNA: TGCAGTGCTAGAGATTCTTACGGGGGCCTCAACTACAATGAGCAGTTCTTC
D: TRBD2; V: TRBV5-1; J: TRBJ2-5; size: many; CDR3: CASSLEGGGETQYF; DNA: TGCGCCAGCAGCTTGGAGGGCGGGGGAGAGACCCAGTACTTC
D: NA; V: TRBV5-1; J: TRBJ1-1; size: many; CDR3: CASSLNGGSETEAFF; DNA: TGCGCCAGCAGCTTGAATGGGGGCTCAGAAACTGAAGCTTTCTTT
D: NA; V: TRBV28; J: TRBJ2-6; size: many; CDR3: CASSSSFSGANVLTF; DNA: TGTGCCAGCAGTTCGTCATTCTCTGGGGCCAACGTCCTGACTTTC
D: TRBD2; V: TRBV7-2; J: TRBJ2-5; size: many; CDR3: CASSLWLAGGETQYF; DNA: TGTGCCAGCAGCTTATGGCTAGCGGGGGGAGAGACCCAGTACTTC
D: NA; V: TRBV4-2; J: TRBJ1-6; size: many; CDR3: CASSSPIGDSPLHF; DNA: TGTGCCAGCAGCTCCCCCATAGGGGATTCACCCCTCCACTTT
D: TRBD2; V: TRBV11-2; J: TRBJ2-1; size: many; CDR3: CASSLTSGYNEQFF; DNA: TGTGCCAGCAGCTTAACTAGCGGGTACAATGAGCAGTTCTTC
D: NA; V: TRBV20-1; J: TRBJ1-3; size: many; CDR3: CSAPRFPGIGGNTIYF; DNA: TGCAGTGCCCCCCGGTTTCCGGGTATAGGTGGAAACACCATATATTTT
D: TRBD1; V: TRBV5-5; J: TRBJ2-2; size: many; CDR3: CASSLQGAAGELFF; DNA: TGTGCCAGCAGCTTACAGGGGGCGGCGGGGGAGCTGTTTTTT
D: TRBD1; V: TRBV20-1; J: TRBJ2-2; size: many; CDR3: CSAGPTGERELFF; DNA: TGCAGTGCTGGACCAACAGGGGAAAGGGAGCTGTTTTTT
D: NA; V: TRBV6-1; J: TRBJ1-1; size: many; CDR3: CASSESGNTEAFF; DNA: TGTGCCAGCAGTGAATCCGGGAACACTGAAGCTTTCTTT
D: TRBD1; V: TRBV20-1; J: TRBJ1-6; size: many; CDR3: CSARGQGPNSPLHF; DNA: TGCAGTGCCCGGGGACAGGGACCCAATTCACCCCTCCACTTT
D: TRBD1; V: TRBV15; J: TRBJ1-5; size: many; CDR3: CATGQGETTASQPQHF; DNA: TGTGCCACCGGACAGGGGGAAACTACTGCGAGTCAGCCCCAGCATTTT
D: NA; V: TRBV7-3; J: TRBJ2-1; size: many; CDR3: CASSPRVGAYNEQFF; DNA: TGTGCCAGCAGCCCTAGGGTCGGGGCCTACAATGAGCAGTTCTTC
D: TRBD2; V: TRBV7-2; J: TRBJ2-3; size: many; CDR3: CASSLTLAGGADTQYF; DNA: TGTGCCAGCAGCTTAACCCTAGCGGGGGGGGCAGATACGCAGTATTTT
D: NA; V: TRBV5-4; J: TRBJ1-2; size: many; CDR3: CASSGPPAYYGYTF; DNA: TGTGCCAGCAGCGGGCCCCCTGCTTACTATGGCTACACCTTC
D: NA; V: TRBV12-3/TRBV12-4; J: TRBJ1-5; size: many; CDR3: CASSQSDAQPQHF; DNA: TGTGCCAGCAGCCAGTCTGACGCTCAGCCCCAGCATTTT